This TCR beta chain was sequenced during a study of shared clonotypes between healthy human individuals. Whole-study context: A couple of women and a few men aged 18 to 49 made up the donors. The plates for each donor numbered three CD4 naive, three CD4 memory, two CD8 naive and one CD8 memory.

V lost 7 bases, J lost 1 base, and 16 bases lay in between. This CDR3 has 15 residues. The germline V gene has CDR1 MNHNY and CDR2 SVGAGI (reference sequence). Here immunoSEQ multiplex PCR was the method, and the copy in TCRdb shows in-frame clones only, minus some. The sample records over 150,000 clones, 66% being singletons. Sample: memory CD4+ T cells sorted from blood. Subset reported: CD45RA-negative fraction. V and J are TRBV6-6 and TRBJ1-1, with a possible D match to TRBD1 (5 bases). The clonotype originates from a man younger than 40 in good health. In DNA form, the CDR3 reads TGTGCCAGCATTCCGGGACGAAGGTGGAACACTGAAGCTTTCTTT. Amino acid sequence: CASIPGRRWNTEAFF.